What follows describes a single TCR beta chain. The entry originates in a study of blood T cell repertoires in COVID-19. Study-level information: COVID-19 samples from acute and convalescent phases originated in the United States, Italy and Spain.

Per the original data handling: Counts of nucleated cells, estimated from reference gene primer amplification, were obtained. Here immunoSEQ multiplex PCR was the method, and the copy in TCRdb shows in-frame clones only, minus some. V, J and clone size were drawn from that table, and D and trimming were deduced from the DNA. Among approximately 88,000 clones, less than 85% were seen once, and the ten largest hold approximately 8.9%. V lost 0 bases and J lost 4; bases outside the gene matches: 6. The CDR3 contains 16 residues. Germline CDR1 and CDR2: MNHEY and SVGEGT. The sample comprised peripheral blood. This sequence was found in a man aged 50 to 59 who had recovered from COVID-19. The chain joins TRBV6-2 or TRBV6-3 to TRBJ2-5; TRBD1 matches 9 bases. The CDR3 sequence: CASSYSSGQGGETQYF. In nucleotides, the CDR3 is TGTGCCAGCAGTTACTCTTCGGGACAGGGAGGAGAGACCCAGTACTTC.